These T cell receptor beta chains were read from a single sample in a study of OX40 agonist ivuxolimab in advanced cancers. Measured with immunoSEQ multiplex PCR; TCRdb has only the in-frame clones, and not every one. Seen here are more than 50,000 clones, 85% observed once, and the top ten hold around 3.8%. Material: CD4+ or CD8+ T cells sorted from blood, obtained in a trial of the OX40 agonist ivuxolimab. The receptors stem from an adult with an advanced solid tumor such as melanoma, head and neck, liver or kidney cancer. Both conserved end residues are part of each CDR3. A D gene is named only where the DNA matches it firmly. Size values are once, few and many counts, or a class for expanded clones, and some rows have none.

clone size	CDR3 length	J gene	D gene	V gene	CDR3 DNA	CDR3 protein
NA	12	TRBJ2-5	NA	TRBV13	TGTGCCAGCAGCTTCGCGGCCGAGACCCAGTACTTC	CASSFAAETQYF
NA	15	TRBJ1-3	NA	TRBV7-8	TGTGCCAGCAGCTTAGAGCAGCTCTCTGGAAACACCATATATTTT	CASSLEQLSGNTIYF
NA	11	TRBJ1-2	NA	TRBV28	TGTGCCAGCGGCGAAGGAGGCCCCGGCACCTTC	CASGEGGPGTF
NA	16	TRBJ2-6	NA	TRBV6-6	TGTGCCAGCAGTCCCCGGACGGGAACTGGGGCCAACGTCCTGACTTTC	CASSPRTGTGANVLTF
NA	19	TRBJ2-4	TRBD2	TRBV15	TGTGCCACCAGCAGAGATTTAGGGATAGCGGGGGGGCCGGGAGACATTCAGTACTTC	CATSRDLGIAGGPGDIQYF
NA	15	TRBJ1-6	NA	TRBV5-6	TGTGCCAGCAGCTTAGGAGGTTCCTATAATTCACCCCTCCACTTT	CASSLGGSYNSPLHF
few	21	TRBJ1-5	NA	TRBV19	TGTGCCAGTAGTACGGGGGCCTCCGGCGTTCTGGGGACAACCTTCAATCAGCCCCAGCATTTT	CASSTGASGVLGTTFNQPQHF
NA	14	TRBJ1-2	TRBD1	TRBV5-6	TGTGCCAGCAGCACATGGACAGGGAGCTATGGCTACACCTTC	CASSTWTGSYGYTF
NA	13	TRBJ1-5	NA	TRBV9	TGTGCCAGCAGCGTCGCGCAAAATCAGCCCCAGCATTTT	CASSVAQNQPQHF
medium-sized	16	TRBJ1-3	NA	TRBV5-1	TGCGCCAGCAGCTTAGATATTCCAGGGGCGGAAAACACCATATATTTT	CASSLDIPGAENTIYF
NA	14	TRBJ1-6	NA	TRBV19	TGTGCCAGTAGTATAGGGGAGAATAATTCACCCCTCCACTTT	CASSIGENNSPLHF
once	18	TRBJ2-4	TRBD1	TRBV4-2	TGTGCCAGCAGCCAAGAACTCGGACAGGGGGCCGGCAAAAACATTCAGTACTTC	CASSQELGQGAGKNIQYF
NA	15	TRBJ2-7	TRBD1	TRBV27	TGTGCCAGCAAAGCGATCCAGGGGGCACGGAGCGAGCAGTACTTC	CASKAIQGARSEQYF
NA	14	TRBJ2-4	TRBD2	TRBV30	TGTGCCTGGAGTGTAGCTAGCGGGGTAAACATTCAGTACTTC	CAWSVASGVNIQYF
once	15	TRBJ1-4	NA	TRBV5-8	TGTGCCAGCAGCTTAGTACGTGGGGTGTATGAAAAACTGTTTTTT	CASSLVRGVYEKLFF